These 15 T cell receptor beta chains were all obtained from the same sample, sequenced in a study of T cell changes during pregnancy in multiple sclerosis. Sequencing used immunoSEQ multiplex PCR; TCRdb keeps in-frame clones, though not all of them. The sample has around 50,000 clones; about 92% are singletons. The material sequenced was CD4+ T cells from peripheral blood mononuclear cells, taken after pregnancy. The receptors were gathered from a female donor in good health, enrolled as a control in a pregnancy study.

The chain employs TRBV6-5 and TRBJ1-1, with D possibly matching TRBD1 (6 bases). The CDR3 runs 14 residues. CDR1 and CDR2 from the germline V gene are MNHEY and SVGAGI. Trimming pared 2 bases from V and 4 bases from J, leaving 11 bases between. CDR3 sequence (DNA): TGTGCCAGCAGTTACACAGGGCAAGGCACTGAAGCTTTCTTT. Its translation is CASSYTGQGTEAFF.

The chain is built from TRBV27 and TRBJ1-4; possibly TRBD1 for D (6 bases). The CDR3 is made up of 19 amino acids. Trimming shortened V by 6 bases and J by 0 bases, and 23 bases separated the two germline ends. Germline values: CDR1 MNHEY, CDR2 SMNVEV (reference sequence). CDR3 sequence: CASRSLTGQIITTNEKLFF. The CDR3 nucleotides are TGTGCCAGCAGGAGTTTGACAGGACAAATAATTACAACTAATGAAAAACTGTTTTTT. Looking up the rest from reference TRBV27 and TRBJ1-4 gives the full variable domain: EAQVTQNPRYLITVTGKKLTVTCSQNMNHEYMSWYRQDPGLGLRQIYYSMNVEVTDKGDVPEGYKVSRKEKRNFPLILESPSPNQTSLYFCASRSLTGQIITTNEKLFFGSGTQLSVL.

V usage is TRBV25-1 and J usage is TRBJ2-2; the match to TRBD2 covers 12 bases. With 5 bases clipped from V and 1 base from J, the junction kept 5 bases outside the gene matches. The CDR3 totals 17 residues. Germline values: CDR1 MGHDK, CDR2 SYGVNS. CDR3 bases: TGTGCCAGCAGTAATGGACTAGCGGGGCTGAACACCGGGGAGCTGTTTTTT. Translation: CASSNGLAGLNTGELFF.

The chain couples TRBV29-1 to TRBJ2-5, with D maybe TRBD2 (7 bases). Trimming left V 6 bases short and J 5 bases short, with 22 bases between. This CDR3 region has 15 residues. Germline assignment: CDR1 SQVTM and CDR2 ANQGSEA. In DNA, the CDR3 is TGCAGCGTCCCTCCGGGGGGCGGATCCGGGGAGACCCAGTACTTC. It specifies CSVPPGGGSGETQYF.

The rearrangement links TRBV19 to TRBJ2-7; a possible D gene is TRBD2 (6 bases). This CDR3 region has 15 residues. Per germline, CDR1 LNHDA and CDR2 SQIVND (reference sequence). Trimming took 5 bases from V and 5 from J, leaving 19 bases between them. This CDR3 reads CASSLIGRRQHEQYF. The DNA of the CDR3 is TGTGCCAGTAGTCTAATAGGGAGGCGACAACACGAGCAGTACTTC.

V gene TRBV27 combines with J gene TRBJ1-1, with D maybe TRBD1 (6 bases). The germline V and J ends were trimmed by 5 bases and 1 base, with 17 bases remaining between them. The CDR3 spans 16 residues. Germline loops: CDR1 MNHEY, CDR2 SMNVEV (reference sequence). CDR3 sequence (DNA): TGTGCCAGCAGTATGACAGGACGACTTACGAACACTGAAGCTTTCTTT. Translating gives CASSMTGRLTNTEAFF.

This chain links TRBV28 with TRBJ2-1, with TRBD1 identical over 8 bases. Trimming took 5 bases from V and 0 from J; bases not matched to a gene: 3. The length of the CDR3 is 15 residues. The germline CDR1 and CDR2 sequences are MDHEN and SYDVKM. The CDR3 protein is CASSRQGSSYNEQFF. The CDR3 coding sequence is TGTGCCAGCAGTCGACAGGGGAGCTCCTACAATGAGCAGTTCTTC.

The chain employs TRBV6-5 and TRBJ2-5, with a possible D match to TRBD1 (5 bases). CDR3 length equals 14 residues. Trimming shortened V by 5 bases and J by 1 base, and 11 bases separated the two germline ends. Per the germline V gene, CDR1 is MNHEY and CDR2 is SVGAGI. CDR3 loop: CASSLDSLQETQYF. The DNA of the CDR3 is TGTGCCAGCAGTCTCGACAGCCTCCAAGAGACCCAGTACTTC.

The chain joins TRBV18 to TRBJ1-1; possibly TRBD1 for D (6 bases). CDR3 length equals 18 residues. V gave up 3 bases and J gave up 1 base, with 21 bases separating them. Per germline, CDR1 KGHSH and CDR2 LQKENI. In DNA form, the CDR3 reads TGTGCCAGCTCACCGCTTCAAAACAGGGCTGGGACGAACACTGAAGCTTTCTTT. Its translation is CASSPLQNRAGTNTEAFF.

This clone was seen once. The rearrangement uses TRBV5-4 and TRBJ1-2; D gene ambiguous. Germline CDR1 reads SGHNT; CDR2 reads YYREEE (reference sequence). V lost 0 bases to trimming and J lost 8 bases, with 14 bases between them. This CDR3 is built from 14 residues. For the CDR3, the DNA is TGTGCCAGCAGCTTGGGCGGAAGGGAGCAAGGCTACACCTTC. Encoded protein: CASSLGGREQGYTF. Variable domain in full (rest from reference TRBV5-4 and TRBJ1-2): ETGVTQSPTHLIKTRGQQVTLRCSSQSGHNTVSWYQQALGQGPQFIFQYYREEENGRGNFPPRFSGLQFPNYSSELNVNALELDDSALYLCASSLGGREQGYTFGSGTRLTVV.

The chain couples TRBV7-2 to TRBJ2-2, with 11 bases identical to TRBD1. From germline, CDR1 is SGHTA and CDR2 FQGNSA. V was pared by 5 bases and J by 7 bases, with 9 bases of the junction left unmatched. This CDR3 comprises 16 residues. CDR3 DNA: TGTGCCAGCAGCCCTCGGGGGACAGGGGGTGTCGGGGAGCTGTTTTTT. Protein sequence: CASSPRGTGGVGELFF.

The chain joins TRBV18 to TRBJ1-6; TRBD1 might be the D (6 bases). CDR3 length equals 13 residues. Between the trimmed V and J ends, which lost 6 bases and 7 bases, there was a span of 10 bases. The V gene's germline CDR1 is KGHSH and CDR2 LQKENI. In DNA form, the CDR3 reads TGTGCCAGCTCGGTACAGGGCAATTCACCCCTCCACTTT. The encoded protein is CASSVQGNSPLHF.

This chain uses TRBV4-2 with TRBJ1-1; D unresolved. Germline V gene sequence: CDR1 LGHNA, CDR2 YNFKEQ. The CDR3 spans 15 residues. V was pared by 0 bases and J by 1 base, with 9 bases between. The CDR3 DNA follows: TGTGCCAGCAGCCAAGAACTGGGCTGGAACACTGAAGCTTTCTTT. This translates into CASSQELGWNTEAFF.

This sequence joins TRBV19 and TRBJ1-4; 9 nucleotides match TRBD1. Unmatched junction bases numbered 1, after V lost 8 bases and J lost 6 bases. This CDR3 region has 12 residues. Germline CDR1 LNHDA, CDR2 SQIVND (reference sequence). CDR3 in DNA: TGTGCCAGTGGGGACAGGGATGAAAAACTGTTTTTT. It is translated as CASGDRDEKLFF.

This chain links TRBV9 with TRBJ1-4, with D tentatively TRBD1 (6 bases). The germline gives CDR1 SGDLS, CDR2 YYNGEE. This CDR3 region has 16 residues. With 4 bases removed from V and 3 bases from J, the gap between germline ends came to 16 bases. The CDR3 spells CASSIGGAGANEKLFF. CDR3 DNA sequence: TGTGCCAGCAGCATCGGGGGGGCAGGCGCTAATGAAAAACTGTTTTTT. The entire variable domain, with the rest obtained from reference TRBV9 and TRBJ1-4, is as follows: DSGVTQTPKHLITATGQRVTLRCSPRSGDLSVYWYQQSLDQGLQFLIQYYNGEERAKGNILERFSAQQFPDLHSELNLSSLELGDSALYFCASSIGGAGANEKLFFGSGTQLSVL.